This T cell receptor beta chain was obtained from a study of technical replicates of blood from a few donors. Germline CDR1 is SGHTA and CDR2 is FQGNSA. V lost 5 bases to trimming and J lost 7 bases; unmatched junction nucleotides: 14. The CDR3 totals 17 residues. TCRdb keeps only in-frame clones here, not all; method: immunoSEQ multiplex PCR. This table holds some 77,000 clones, roughly 96% found once. This clonotype was sampled from a human donor in good health. The chain has TRBV7-2 and TRBJ2-2, with 9 bases that match TRBD2. Sequences were obtained from T cells isolated from PBMCs. The CDR3 loop is CASSPSNLGTSNGELFF. DNA for the CDR3: TGTGCCAGCAGCCCTTCTAACCTCGGGACTAGCAACGGGGAGCTGTTTTTT. The whole variable domain, filled in from reference TRBV7-2 and TRBJ2-2, reads GAGVSQSPSNKVTEKGKDVELRCDPISGHTALYWYRQSLGQGLEFLIYFQGNSAPDKSGLPSDRFSAERTGGSVSTLTIQRTQQEDSAVYLCASSPSNLGTSNGELFFGEGSRLTVL.